Sequencing of this T cell receptor (beta chain) was carried out in a study of blood T cells in healthy people across ages. Study details: The capture of about one barcoded beta molecule per two T cells was achieved by template switching.

Regarding the study as a whole: Samples with more naive T cells showed higher observed beta diversity.

Per individual sample, total RNA of at least 5 micrograms was extracted. On this clonotype: Its antigen is as yet unknown.

The CDR3 runs to 15 residues. The germline V gene has CDR1 SNHLY and CDR2 FYNNEI. Germline trimming cut 3 bases from V and 3 bases from J; bases unmatched to any gene: 5. PCR was performed a second time for 7 to 11 cycles using a sample-barcoded 5' primer and a J-beta primer mix. Every cDNA molecule carried a tag from a template-switch adaptor bearing 12 random nucleotides. TCRdb re-called the 5' RACE reads through MiXCR, storing one row per CDR3 protein. The sample contains roughly 570,000 distinct CDR3 sequences, approximately 27% of which appear only once. This clonotype originated in a woman aged 65 to 85 in good health. The V call is TRBV2, the J call TRBJ1-5; TRBD1 agrees at 7 bases. Material: blood. CDR3 DNA: TGTGCCAGCAGTGACATGACAGGGAACAATCAGCCCCAGCATTTT. This sequence encodes CASSDMTGNNQPQHF.